The 23 T cell receptor beta chains given below trace back to one sample, sequenced in a study of cytomegalovirus exposure and HLA in healthy donors. Primers for the PCR totalled 60 Vbeta and 13 Jbeta. Profiled with immunoSEQ multiplex PCR; TCRdb holds only in-frame clones, not every one. This sample carries about 190,000 clones, about 80% of them seen once, and the ten largest clones take 3.4%. The sequencing sample was made of PBMCs. These receptors all stem from a man aged 40-55 years in good health and CMV-seropositive.

This chain connects TRBV7-3 to TRBJ2-3; 7 nucleotides align to TRBD2. The CDR3 sequence is 14 residues long. The V and J ends lost 8 bases and 3 bases, in that order; junction bases with no gene match: 8. From germline, CDR1 is SGHTA and CDR2 FQGTGA. CDR3: CASSKTSETDTQYF. Written as DNA, the CDR3 is TGTGCCAGCTCAAAAACTAGCGAGACAGATACGCAGTATTTT.

This chain joins TRBV16 and TRBJ2-7; D uncertain. V lost 2 bases, J lost 2 bases, and 10 bases lay in between. Germline CDR1 KGHSY, CDR2 FQNENV. The CDR3 contains 14 residues. The CDR3 is CASSQGQAPYEQYF. The CDR3 DNA follows: TGTGCCAGCAGCCAAGGGCAGGCCCCCTACGAGCAGTACTTC.

The rearrangement links TRBV15 to TRBJ1-4, with TRBD1 matching over 10 bases. The J segment lost 7 bases and the V segment lost 5 bases, leaving 7 bases of the junction unmatched. The germline V gene has CDR1 LNHNV and CDR2 YYDKDF (reference sequence). The CDR3 length is 15 residues. CDR3 loop: CATSSLGTGAEKLFF. The CDR3 nucleotides are TGTGCCACCAGCTCACTTGGGACAGGGGCTGAAAAACTGTTTTTT.

The count of this clone is one. This chain joins TRBV7-7 and TRBJ2-2, with 9 bases fitting TRBD1. There are 15 residues in the CDR3. J gave up 5 bases and V 5 bases, and 6 bases lay outside the gene matches. Germline V gene lookup returns CDR1 SSHAT and CDR2 FNYEAQ (reference sequence). The CDR3 loop is CASSPGTGRTGELFF. DNA of the CDR3: TGTGCCAGCAGCCCCGGGACAGGGCGGACCGGGGAGCTGTTTTTT.

This sequence joins TRBV5-1 and TRBJ2-2; TRBD1 might be the D (6 bases). Per the germline V gene, CDR1 is SGHRS and CDR2 is YFSETQ. The V gene lost 0 bases and the J gene lost 0 bases, with 15 bases spanning the gap. This CDR3 is 18 amino acids long. The CDR3 region has the DNA TGCGCCAGCAGCTTGGCCCTTGCAGGGGACACGAACACCGGGGAGCTGTTTTTT. Translated: CASSLALAGDTNTGELFF.

The chain employs TRBV6-6 and TRBJ1-2; D is unclear. V was pared by 2 bases and J by 1 base, with 5 bases between. Germline-derived CDR1 and CDR2 are MNHNY and SVGAGI (reference sequence). CDR3 length: 13 residues. This CDR3 reads CASSYADNYGYTF. The CDR3 bases are TGTGCCAGCAGTTACGCAGATAACTATGGCTACACCTTC.

The rearrangement joins TRBV4-3 to TRBJ2-3; 7 nucleotides align to TRBD2. The length of the CDR3 is 16 residues. The V and J ends lost 1 base and 7 bases, in that order; junction bases with no gene match: 11. Germline CDR1 reads LGHNA; CDR2 reads YSLEER. DNA for the CDR3: TGCGCCAGCAGCCAAGGGTCCTGGAGCGGGATGAATACGCAGTATTTT. Translated, it gives CASSQGSWSGMNTQYF.

The chain employs TRBV7-9 and TRBJ2-7, with D perhaps matching TRBD1 (6 bases). The CDR3 consists of 14 residues. V lost 6 bases, J lost 3 bases, and 15 bases lay in between. CDR1 and CDR2 (germline): SEHNR, FQNEAQ (reference sequence). CDR3 protein: CASSTYQGHYEQYF. The CDR3 DNA is TGTGCCAGCAGTACATACCAGGGGCACTACGAGCAGTACTTC.

The CDR3 protein is CASSLEVGADSYEQYF. CDR3 nucleotide sequence: TGTGCCAGCAGCTTGGAGGTGGGGGCAGACTCCTACGAGCAGTACTTC. This chain joins TRBV5-4 and TRBJ2-7; tentatively, D is TRBD1 (6 bases). CDR1 is SGHNT, CDR2 YYREEE, per germline (reference sequence). CDR3 length: 16 amino acids. The V end lost 0 bases, the J end lost 0 bases, and 13 bases lay between the germline ends.

The chain uses TRBV7-9 and TRBJ2-3; TRBD1 matches at 7 bases. V dropped 5 bases and J dropped 0; count of bases not matched to a gene: 8. CDR1 is SEHNR and CDR2 is FQNEAQ in the germline V gene (reference sequence). The CDR3 spans 16 residues. The CDR3 DNA follows: TGTGCCAGCAGCCCCCCCGGGACAGTAAGCACAGATACGCAGTATTTT. This sequence encodes CASSPPGTVSTDTQYF.

V is TRBV25-1 and J is TRBJ2-7; 7 bases align to TRBD2. Germline loops: CDR1 MGHDK, CDR2 SYGVNS. The J segment lost 6 bases and the V segment lost 1 base, leaving 9 bases of the junction unmatched. The CDR3 runs 15 residues. The CDR3 sequence is CASSELGGRVGEQYF. CDR3 sequence (DNA): TGTGCCAGCAGTGAATTGGGAGGGAGAGTTGGCGAGCAGTACTTC.

For the CDR3, the DNA is TGCGCCAGCAGCTTGACCGGACAAAGCACAGATACGCAGTATTTT. Translating it yields CASSLTGQSTDTQYF. V gene TRBV5-1 combines with J gene TRBJ2-3; the D gene is possibly TRBD1 (5 bases). Germline V gene lookup returns CDR1 SGHRS and CDR2 YFSETQ. This CDR3 spans 15 amino acids. The V gene lost 1 base and the J gene lost 0 bases, with 9 bases spanning the gap.

This clone turned up a few times. The V call is TRBV6-6, the J call TRBJ2-3; 7 bases are a match to TRBD1. The germline CDR1 and CDR2 sequences are MNHNY and SVGAGI (reference sequence). The CDR3 runs to 14 residues. V was pared by 7 bases and J by 2 bases, with 6 bases of the junction left unmatched. In nucleotides, the CDR3 is TGTGCCAGCAATAGGGACAGCAACACAGATACGCAGTATTTT. It translates to CASNRDSNTDTQYF.

This clone has just one count. The chain is built from TRBV19 and TRBJ1-5; 11 bases line up with TRBD1. V lost 2 bases, J lost 1 base, and 10 bases stayed unmatched. In germline, CDR1 is LNHDA, CDR2 SQIVND (reference sequence). The CDR3 length is 19 residues. For the CDR3, the DNA is TGTGCCAGTAGTATACGTTGGACAGGGGGCTTCGGGAGCAATCAGCCCCAGCATTTT. Amino acid sequence: CASSIRWTGGFGSNQPQHF.

The chain carries TRBV30 and TRBJ2-7; 8 bases fit TRBD1. The CDR3 runs to 15 residues. The J segment lost 1 base and the V segment lost 0 bases, leaving 5 bases of the junction unmatched. Germline V CDR1 and CDR2: GTSNPN, SVGIG (reference sequence). This chain's CDR3 is CAWSVGTGISYEQYF. The CDR3 bases are TGTGCCTGGAGTGTGGGGACAGGTATTTCCTACGAGCAGTACTTC.

This chain links TRBV30 with TRBJ1-2; 7 nucleotides line up with TRBD1. The CDR3 totals 13 residues. V gave up 1 base and J gave up 4 bases; unmatched junction bases: 3. Germline CDR1 reads GTSNPN; CDR2 reads SVGIG (reference sequence). CDR3 residues: CAWSGQGSYGYTF. Written as DNA, the CDR3 is TGTGCCTGGAGTGGACAGGGTAGCTATGGCTACACCTTC.

The chain employs TRBV5-1 and TRBJ2-3; maybe TRBD2 (6 bases). V was trimmed by 6 bases and J by 5 bases, leaving 22 bases between them. From germline, CDR1 is SGHRS and CDR2 YFSETQ. The CDR3 is made up of 16 amino acids. This CDR3 reads CASTFGPTGGGDTQYF. The CDR3 DNA reads as TGCGCCAGCACCTTCGGGCCAACCGGGGGAGGAGATACGCAGTATTTT.

The chain's CDR3 is CASRPGQGVGETQYF. CDR3 bases: TGTGCCAGTAGGCCGGGACAGGGGGTCGGAGAGACCCAGTACTTC. This chain links TRBV19 with TRBJ2-5; 11 nucleotides agree with TRBD1. In germline, CDR1 is LNHDA, CDR2 SQIVND (reference sequence). Losses at the gene ends were 6 bases for V and 4 bases for J; bases not matched to a gene: 7. The CDR3 has 15 residues.

There are a few counts of this clone. The chain uses TRBV10-3 and TRBJ1-1; the D gene is possibly TRBD1 (5 bases). The CDR3 spans 15 residues. V was pared by 2 bases and J by 3 bases, with 13 bases between. Germline V gene lookup returns CDR1 ENHRY and CDR2 SYGVKD. The CDR3 spells CAISERQGGDTEAFF. CDR3 nucleotides: TGTGCCATCAGTGAGCGGCAGGGCGGTGACACTGAAGCTTTCTTT.

This chain links TRBV7-8 with TRBJ2-7; TRBD2 matches at 9 bases. CDR3 length: 16 amino acids. J was trimmed by 4 bases and V by 1 base; bases with no gene match: 8. The germline CDR1 and CDR2 sequences are SGHVS and FQNEAQ. This CDR3 is CASSLGFGGRGYEQYF. CDR3 nucleotide sequence: TGTGCCAGCAGCTTAGGTTTCGGCGGGAGGGGATACGAGCAGTACTTC.

This clone was detected only a few times. For the CDR3, the DNA is TGTGCCAGCAGCTTACGGGACAGAAAAGAGACCCAGTACTTC. This codes for CASSLRDRKETQYF. The chain couples TRBV7-2 to TRBJ2-5; 7 nucleotides align to TRBD1. The CDR3 consists of 14 residues. The ends lost 2 bases at V and 3 bases at J; junction bases unmatched: 3. Germline lookup yields CDR1 SGHTA and CDR2 FQGNSA.

Only a few counts were recorded for this clone. J is TRBJ1-5 and V is TRBV6-5, with 7 nucleotides matching TRBD1. The CDR3 runs to 14 residues. Germline V gives CDR1 MNHEY, CDR2 SVGAGI. J lost 2 bases, V lost 5 bases, and 3 bases had no gene match. The CDR3 spells CASSLDRGNQPQHF. The CDR3 DNA sequence: TGTGCCAGCAGTCTCGACAGGGGCAATCAGCCCCAGCATTTT.

Regarding this clone: An end of the junction does not agree with germline; a read error may underlie this. The rearrangement joins TRBV6-1 to TRBJ2-2; D might be TRBD2 (6 bases). This CDR3 has 9 residues. CDR1 MNHNS and CDR2 SASEGT come from the germline V gene. CDR3 DNA: TGTGCCAGCTGGCGGGGAGCTGTTTTT. This encodes CASWRGAVF.